This T cell receptor (beta chain) was recorded in a study of blood T cell repertoires in COVID-19. Overall study: The United States, Italy and Spain supplied acute and convalescent COVID-19 samples. PBMCs, B-cell-depleted T cells, or T cells provided the cDNA or gDNA that made up the material.

In the study's own analysis: Scientists estimated how many nucleated cells there were by amplifying reference gene primers. This table comes from immunoSEQ multiplex PCR, and its TCRdb copy is limited to in-frame clones, with some not included. V, J and clone size are taken as reported in that table, and D and trimming were inferred from the DNA itself. The sample contains about 170,000 clones, roughly 80% of which appear only once. This TCR came from a man between 65 and 79 years old with active or convalescent COVID-19. The sample taken for sequencing was peripheral blood.

In DNA, the CDR3 is TGTGCCAGCAGCTCGGACATCTTGGGCACTGAAGCTTTCTTT. This codes for CASSSDILGTEAFF. This chain links TRBV6-2 or TRBV6-3 with TRBJ1-1; possibly TRBD1 for D (5 bases). Trimming left V 6 bases short and J 4 bases short, with 15 bases between. CDR3 size: 14 residues. Germline values: CDR1 MNHEY, CDR2 SVGEGT.